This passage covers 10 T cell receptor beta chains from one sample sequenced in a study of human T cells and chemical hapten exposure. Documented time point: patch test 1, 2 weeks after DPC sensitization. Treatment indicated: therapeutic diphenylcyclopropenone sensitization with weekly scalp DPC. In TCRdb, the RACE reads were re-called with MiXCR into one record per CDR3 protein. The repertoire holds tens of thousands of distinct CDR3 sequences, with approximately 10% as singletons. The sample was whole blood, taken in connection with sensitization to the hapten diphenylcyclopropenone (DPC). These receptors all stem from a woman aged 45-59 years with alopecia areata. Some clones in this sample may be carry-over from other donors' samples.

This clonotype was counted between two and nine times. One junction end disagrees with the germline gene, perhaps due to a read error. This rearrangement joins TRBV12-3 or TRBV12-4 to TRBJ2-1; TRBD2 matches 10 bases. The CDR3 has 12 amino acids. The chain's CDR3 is CASSRGLAAQIF. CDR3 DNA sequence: TGTGCCAGCAGCAGAGGACTAGCGGCCCAAATCTTC.

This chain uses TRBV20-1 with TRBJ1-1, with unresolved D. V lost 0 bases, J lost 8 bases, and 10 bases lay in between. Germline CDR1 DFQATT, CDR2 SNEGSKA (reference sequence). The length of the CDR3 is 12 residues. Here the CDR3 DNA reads TGCAGTGCTAGAGATCAGACCGCCGAAGCTTTCTTT. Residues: CSARDQTAEAFF.

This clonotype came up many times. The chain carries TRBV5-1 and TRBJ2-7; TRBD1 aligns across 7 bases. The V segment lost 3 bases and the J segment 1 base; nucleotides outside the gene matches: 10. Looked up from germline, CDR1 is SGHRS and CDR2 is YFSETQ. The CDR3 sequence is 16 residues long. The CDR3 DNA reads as TGCGCCAGCAGCTCTCCGACACAGGGGATATCCTACGAGCAGTACTTC. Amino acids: CASSSPTQGISYEQYF.

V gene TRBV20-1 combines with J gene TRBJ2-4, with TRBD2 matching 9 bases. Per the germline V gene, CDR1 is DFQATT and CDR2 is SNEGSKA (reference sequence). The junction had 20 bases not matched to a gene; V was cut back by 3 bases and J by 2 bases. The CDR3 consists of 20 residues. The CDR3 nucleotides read TGCAGTGCTAGCGGCCCGGGACTAGCAGGGGCCTTAATGTCCAAAAACATTCAGTACTTC. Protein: CSASGPGLAGALMSKNIQYF.

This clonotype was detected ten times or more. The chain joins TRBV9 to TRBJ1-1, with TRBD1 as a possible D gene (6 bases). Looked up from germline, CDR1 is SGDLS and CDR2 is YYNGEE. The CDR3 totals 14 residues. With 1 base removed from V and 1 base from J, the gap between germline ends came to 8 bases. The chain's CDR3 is CASSVSGANTEAFF. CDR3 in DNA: TGTGCCAGCAGCGTATCAGGGGCGAACACTGAAGCTTTCTTT.

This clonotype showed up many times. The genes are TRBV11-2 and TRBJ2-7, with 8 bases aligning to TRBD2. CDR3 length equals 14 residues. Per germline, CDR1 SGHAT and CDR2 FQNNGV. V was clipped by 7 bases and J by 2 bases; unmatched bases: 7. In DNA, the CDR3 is TGTGCCAGCACCCGGGGGGGCGGCACCTACGAGCAGTACTTC. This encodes CASTRGGGTYEQYF. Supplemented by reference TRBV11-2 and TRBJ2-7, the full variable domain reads EAGVAQSPRYKIIEKRQSVAFWCNPISGHATLYWYQQILGQGPKLLIQFQNNGVVDDSQLPKDRFSAERLKGVDSTLKIQPAKLEDSAVYLCASTRGGGTYEQYFGPGTRLTVT.

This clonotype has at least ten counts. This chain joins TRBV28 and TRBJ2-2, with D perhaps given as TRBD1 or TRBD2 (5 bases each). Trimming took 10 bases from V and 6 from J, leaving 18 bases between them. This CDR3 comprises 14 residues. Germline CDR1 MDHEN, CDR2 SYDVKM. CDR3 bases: TGTGCCACCTGTAATTGGGGGACGGCCGGGGAGCTGTTTTTT. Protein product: CATCNWGTAGELFF.

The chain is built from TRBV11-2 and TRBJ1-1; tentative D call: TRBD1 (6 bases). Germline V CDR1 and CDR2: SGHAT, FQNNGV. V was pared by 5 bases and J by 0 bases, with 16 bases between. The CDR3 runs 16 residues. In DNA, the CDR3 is TGTGCCAGCAGCCGGTCGGGGGGCCGGATGAACACTGAAGCTTTCTTT. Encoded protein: CASSRSGGRMNTEAFF.

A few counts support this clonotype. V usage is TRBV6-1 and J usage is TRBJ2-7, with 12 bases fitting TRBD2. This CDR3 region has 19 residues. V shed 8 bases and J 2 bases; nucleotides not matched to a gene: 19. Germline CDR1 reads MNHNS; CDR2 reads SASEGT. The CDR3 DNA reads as TGTGCCAGCCTGGGATTTTCCTCCCGGCTAGCGGGAGGGACCTACGAGCAGTACTTC. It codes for CASLGFSSRLAGGTYEQYF.

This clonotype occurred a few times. CDR3 amino acids: CASSPTLDDRSNGYTF. The CDR3 coding sequence is TGTGCCAGCAGCCCAACTCTGGATGACAGGTCTAATGGCTACACCTTC. The chain recombines TRBV11-2 with TRBJ1-2; D might be TRBD1 (6 bases). The V gene lost 5 bases and the J gene lost 6 bases, with 22 bases spanning the gap. The CDR3 is 16 amino acids. Germline loops: CDR1 SGHAT, CDR2 FQNNGV.